A selection of T cell receptor beta chains follows, all from one sample in a study of T cell responses to AZD1222 COVID-19 vaccine. Sequenced by immunoSEQ multiplex PCR; TCRdb stores in-frame clones only, minus some. Of about 120,000 clones detected, roughly 87% appear once; the ten largest clones hold roughly 8%. The source was peripheral blood, collected on day 0 of AZD1222 vaccination. The receptors shown here come from an adult in good health. CDR3s include the opening cysteine and the closing phenylalanine or tryptophan. A D gene is named only where the DNA matches it firmly. Clone size appears in some rows only: once, few, many, or a class for an expanded clone.

. TRBJ2-1 TRBV29-1 . TGCAGCGCCCGGGACACTTCCTACAATGAGCAGTTCTTC CSARDTSYNEQFF
. TRBJ1-6 TRBV2 . TGTGCCAGCAAAAGCAGGGTGGGTTCACCCCTCCACTTT CASKSRVGSPLHF
. TRBJ2-7 TRBV28 . TGTGCCAGCAGTTCCTCTGTGGTATACGAGCAGTACTTC CASSSSVVYEQYF
. TRBJ1-5 TRBV7-8 . TGTGCCAGCAGCCAAGACCGGGATCAGCCCCAGCATTTT CASSQDRDQPQHF
. TRBJ2-7 TRBV2 few TGTGCCAGCAGTTGGACGGGCTCCTACGAGCAGTACTTC CASSWTGSYEQYF
. TRBJ1-6 TRBV28 . TGTGCCAGCAGTAGCGGATTGGGGTATAATTCACCCCTCCACTTT CASSSGLGYNSPLHF
. TRBJ2-7 TRBV7-9 . TGTGCCAGCAGCAAACAGGTCCGGATGGGATACGAGCAGTACTTC CASSKQVRMGYEQYF
. TRBJ2-1 TRBV19 . TGTGCCAGTAGGACGGCAGGGGTCTCCTACAATGAGCAGTTCTTC CASRTAGVSYNEQFF
TRBD1 TRBJ1-6 TRBV19 . TGTGCCAGGGGGACAGGGTTAGGTTCACCCCTCCACTTT CARGTGLGSPLHF
TRBD2 TRBJ2-5 TRBV5-1 . TGCGCCAGCAGGCCGGGACTAGCGGTTCAAGAGACCCAGTACTTC CASRPGLAVQETQYF
TRBD1 TRBJ2-7 TRBV5-1 . TGCGCCAGCAGCTTGTTTCGATGGACAGGGGGCCACGAGCAGTACTTC CASSLFRWTGGHEQYF
. TRBJ2-3 TRBV7-8 . TGTGCCAGCAGCTTACGTCAGACTAGCACAGATACGCAGTATTTT CASSLRQTSTDTQYF
. TRBJ1-1 TRBV30 . TGTGCCTGTCAACGAGGAGTCACTGAAGCTTTCTTT CACQRGVTEAFF
. TRBJ1-6 TRBV28 . TGTGCCAGCAGTGGGCCGTGGCGCGTATCGGCCCTCCACTTT CASSGPWRVSALHF
. TRBJ2-3 TRBV29-1 . TGCAGCGTTGCAGAAAATGAACAAAATACGCAGTATTTT CSVAENEQNTQYF
. TRBJ1-1 TRBV6-5 . TGTGCCAGCAGCCTTAGTTATAAGTATCAGACTGAAGCTTTCTTT CASSLSYKYQTEAFF
. TRBJ2-3 TRBV9 . TGTGCCAGCAGCGTAGTAGGTGCAGATACGCAGTATTTT CASSVVGADTQYF
. TRBJ2-7 TRBV7-2 . TGTGCCAGCCCGCGATATAGGGACCACGAGCAGTACTTC CASPRYRDHEQYF
TRBD1 TRBJ1-2 TRBV19 . TGTGCCAGTAGCTCCGACAGGGGTTACGGCTACACCTTC CASSSDRGYGYTF
. TRBJ2-5 TRBV19 . TGTGCCAGTAGGGGAGTCTTCGAGACCCAGTACTTC CASRGVFETQYF
. TRBJ1-2 TRBV12-3/TRBV12-4 . TGTGCCAGCACGGATCAACGGGGAGGCTACACCTTC CASTDQRGGYTF
. TRBJ2-5 TRBV15 . TGTGCCACCAGCAGAGTTGCTAGGATGGACAGCCAAGAGACCCAGTACTTC CATSRVARMDSQETQYF
TRBD1 TRBJ2-7 TRBV6-5 once TGTGCCAGCAGTTACGGGACAGGGGTTCGGGAGCAGTACTTC CASSYGTGVREQYF
. TRBJ1-1 TRBV24-1 . TGTGCCACCAGTGACGGACAGAAACGATCTGAAGCTTTCTTT CATSDGQKRSEAFF
. TRBJ2-7 TRBV7-8 . TGTGCCAGCAGCCCTGACAGGAGCTCCTACGAGCAGTACTTC CASSPDRSSYEQYF
. TRBJ1-2 TRBV28 . TGTGCCAGCAACCCGGGACCGCATGTCGACACCTTC CASNPGPHVDTF